This is a list of T cell receptor beta chains from one sample in a study of T cell responses to AZD1222 COVID-19 vaccine. The protocol was immunoSEQ multiplex PCR, while the TCRdb copy is restricted to in-frame clones and leaves out a portion. The sample consists of around 120,000 clones, over 75% of them appearing once. The material sequenced was peripheral blood, taken on day 0 of AZD1222 vaccination. The receptor set was obtained from an adult in good health. CDR3s include the opening cysteine and the closing phenylalanine or tryptophan. A D gene is named only where the DNA matches it firmly. For some rows the clone size is stated as once, few or many, or as a class when expanded; others skip it.

D: NA; V: TRBV5-6; J: TRBJ1-2; size: NA; length: 17; CDR3: CASTSGGGGAHLNGYTF; DNA: TGTGCCAGCACTAGTGGTGGAGGAGGGGCTCACCTCAATGGCTACACCTTC
D: NA; V: TRBV28; J: TRBJ2-5; size: NA; length: 16; CDR3: CASSPPLGGGGKTQYF; DNA: TGTGCCAGCAGTCCCCCCTTGGGGGGGGGCGGGAAGACCCAGTACTTC
D: NA; V: TRBV2; J: TRBJ2-7; size: NA; length: 14; CDR3: CASTPGGPRGEQYF; DNA: TGTGCCAGCACCCCGGGGGGCCCCAGGGGCGAGCAGTACTTC
D: NA; V: TRBV2; J: TRBJ1-5; size: NA; length: 16; CDR3: CASMRAPLGGNQPQHF; DNA: TGTGCCAGCATGAGGGCACCATTGGGGGGCAATCAGCCCCAGCATTTT
D: TRBD2; V: TRBV23-1; J: TRBJ2-7; size: once; length: 19; CDR3: CASSQRGLAGGLLLYEQYF; DNA: TGCGCCAGCAGTCAACGGGGACTAGCGGGAGGGCTTTTGCTGTACGAGCAGTACTTC
D: NA; V: TRBV5-1; J: TRBJ2-7; size: NA; length: 15; CDR3: CASSLVPQASWEQYF; DNA: TGCGCCAGCAGCTTGGTCCCGCAAGCTTCGTGGGAGCAGTACTTC
D: TRBD2; V: TRBV30; J: TRBJ2-2; size: NA; length: 14; CDR3: CAWTQLAITGELFF; DNA: TGTGCCTGGACACAACTAGCGATCACCGGGGAGCTGTTTTTT
D: TRBD1; V: TRBV5-1; J: TRBJ2-7; size: once; length: 14; CDR3: CASSFNRGSYEQYF; DNA: TGCGCCAGCAGCTTCAACAGGGGTTCCTACGAGCAGTACTTC
D: TRBD2; V: TRBV7-3; J: TRBJ2-1; size: NA; length: 13; CDR3: CASGLAGNNEQFF; DNA: TGTGCCAGCGGACTAGCGGGAAACAATGAGCAGTTCTTC
D: NA; V: TRBV6-5; J: TRBJ1-2; size: NA; length: 13; CDR3: CASSYSIFYGYTF; DNA: TGTGCCAGCAGTTACTCGATCTTCTATGGCTACACCTTC
D: NA; V: TRBV7-9; J: TRBJ2-7; size: NA; length: 12; CDR3: CASSTSGDEQYF; DNA: TGTGCCAGCAGCACCTCCGGGGACGAGCAGTACTTC
D: NA; V: TRBV5-1; J: TRBJ1-3; size: NA; length: 15; CDR3: CASSLAVPSGNTIYF; DNA: TGCGCCAGCAGCTTGGCCGTGCCCTCTGGAAACACCATATATTTT
D: NA; V: TRBV21-1; J: TRBJ2-5; size: NA; length: 13; CDR3: CASRQQVQETQYF; DNA: TGTGCCAGCCGACAACAGGTCCAAGAGACCCAGTACTTC
D: NA; V: TRBV7-6; J: TRBJ1-2; size: NA; length: 13; CDR3: CASSLDHTTGYTF; DNA: TGTGCCAGCAGCTTAGACCACACGACGGGCTACACCTTC
D: NA; V: TRBV7-9; J: TRBJ2-2; size: NA; length: 15; CDR3: CASSGNSGNTGELFF; DNA: TGTGCCAGCAGCGGTAACAGCGGGAACACCGGGGAGCTGTTTTTT
D: TRBD1; V: TRBV5-1; J: TRBJ2-1; size: NA; length: 12; CDR3: CASSQQGNEQFF; DNA: TGCGCCAGCAGCCAACAGGGGAATGAGCAGTTCTTC
D: TRBD1; V: TRBV19; J: TRBJ2-7; size: once; length: 13; CDR3: CATWDRGSYEQYF; DNA: TGTGCCACCTGGGACAGGGGCTCCTACGAGCAGTACTTC
D: TRBD2; V: TRBV3-1/TRBV3-2; J: TRBJ2-1; size: few; length: 15; CDR3: CASSQGAGAINEQFF; DNA: TGTGCCAGCAGCCAAGGGGCGGGAGCCATCAATGAGCAGTTCTTC
D: TRBD1; V: TRBV28; J: TRBJ1-1; size: NA; length: 16; CDR3: CASSLGQGTLLGEAFF; DNA: TGTGCCAGCAGTTTGGGACAGGGAACCTTACTTGGTGAAGCTTTCTTT
D: TRBD1; V: TRBV29-1; J: TRBJ2-7; size: NA; length: 13; CDR3: CSVEWDSSYEQYF; DNA: TGCAGCGTTGAATGGGACAGTTCCTACGAGCAGTACTTC
D: TRBD2; V: TRBV2; J: TRBJ2-1; size: once; length: 17; CDR3: CARRGTSGGGGLGEQFF; DNA: TGTGCCAGAAGAGGGACTAGCGGAGGAGGAGGACTTGGTGAGCAGTTCTTC
D: NA; V: TRBV5-1; J: TRBJ2-7; size: NA; length: 13; CDR3: CASSSRESYEQYF; DNA: TGCGCCAGCAGCTCCCGGGAGTCCTACGAGCAGTACTTC
D: NA; V: TRBV6-5; J: TRBJ1-4; size: NA; length: 15; CDR3: CASRGWTPDNEKLFF; DNA: TGTGCCAGCAGGGGTTGGACCCCGGATAATGAAAAACTGTTTTTT
D: TRBD2; V: TRBV7-6; J: TRBJ2-1; size: NA; length: 16; CDR3: CASSLASGTSYNEQFF; DNA: TGTGCCAGCAGTTTAGCTAGCGGTACTTCCTACAATGAGCAGTTCTTC
D: TRBD1; V: TRBV18; J: TRBJ2-1; size: NA; length: 14; CDR3: CASKQGGSYNEQFF; DNA: TGTGCCAGCAAACAGGGGGGCTCCTACAATGAGCAGTTCTTC
D: TRBD1; V: TRBV6-6; J: TRBJ2-1; size: NA; length: 15; CDR3: CASRGQGFSYNEQFF; DNA: TGTGCCAGCAGAGGACAGGGCTTCTCCTACAATGAGCAGTTCTTC
D: NA; V: TRBV11-3; J: TRBJ2-7; size: NA; length: 12; CDR3: CASSLSGYEQYF; DNA: TGTGCCAGCAGCTTAAGCGGGTACGAGCAGTACTTC
D: TRBD2; V: TRBV6-1; J: TRBJ2-5; size: NA; length: 18; CDR3: CASSEALQRGGLQETQYF; DNA: TGTGCCAGCAGTGAAGCGCTCCAGCGGGGGGGCCTCCAAGAGACCCAGTACTTC
D: TRBD1; V: TRBV6-5; J: TRBJ1-3; size: NA; length: 16; CDR3: CASSSTGTGVGNTIYF; DNA: TGTGCCAGCAGTTCTACCGGGACAGGGGTTGGAAACACCATATATTTT
D: NA; V: TRBV6-4; J: TRBJ2-3; size: NA; length: 15; CDR3: CASSDSGGPTDTQYF; DNA: TGTGCCAGCAGTGACTCCGGGGGGCCCACAGATACGCAGTATTTT
D: TRBD2; V: TRBV28; J: TRBJ2-3; size: NA; length: 16; CDR3: CASSLGGGRAADTQYF; DNA: TGTGCCAGCAGTTTGGGAGGCGGGAGGGCCGCAGATACGCAGTATTTT
D: TRBD2; V: TRBV30; J: TRBJ2-7; size: once; length: 15; CDR3: CAWSPTSGFSYEQYF; DNA: TGTGCCTGGAGCCCCACTAGCGGCTTCTCCTACGAGCAGTACTTC
D: TRBD1; V: TRBV19; J: TRBJ1-5; size: NA; length: 16; CDR3: CASSIRTGATNQPQHF; DNA: TGTGCCAGTAGTATACGGACAGGGGCAACCAATCAGCCCCAGCATTTT
D: NA; V: TRBV6-5; J: TRBJ1-6; size: NA; length: 15; CDR3: CASSLDGLVNSPLHF; DNA: TGTGCCAGCAGTCTGGACGGACTCGTAAATTCACCCCTCCACTTT
D: TRBD1; V: TRBV27; J: TRBJ1-4; size: NA; length: 18; CDR3: CASSFRRQGVGRDEKLFF; DNA: TGTGCCAGCAGTTTCAGAAGACAGGGAGTTGGGCGGGATGAAAAACTGTTTTTT
D: TRBD2; V: TRBV5-5; J: TRBJ2-7; size: medium-sized; length: 14; CDR3: CASSPGGSPYEQYF; DNA: TGTGCCAGCAGCCCGGGGGGGAGTCCCTACGAGCAGTACTTC